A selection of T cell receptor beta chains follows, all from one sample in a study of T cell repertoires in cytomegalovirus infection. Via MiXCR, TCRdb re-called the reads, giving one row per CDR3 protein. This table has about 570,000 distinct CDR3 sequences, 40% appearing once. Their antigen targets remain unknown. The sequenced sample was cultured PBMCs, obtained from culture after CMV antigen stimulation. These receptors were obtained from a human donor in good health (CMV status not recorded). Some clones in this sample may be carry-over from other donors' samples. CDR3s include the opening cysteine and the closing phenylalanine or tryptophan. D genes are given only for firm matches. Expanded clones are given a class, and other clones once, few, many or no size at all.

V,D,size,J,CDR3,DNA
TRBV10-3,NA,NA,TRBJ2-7,CAIRGGVPSSYEQYF,TGTGCCATCAGAGGAGGGGTTCCCAGCTCCTACGAGCAGTACTTC
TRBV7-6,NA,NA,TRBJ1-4,CASSLVQPNEKLFF,TGTGCCAGCAGCTTAGTTCAGCCTAATGAAAAACTGTTTTTT
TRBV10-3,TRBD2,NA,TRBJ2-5,CATGGGSGPQETQYF,TGTGCCACCGGGGGGGGTAGCGGGCCTCAAGAGACCCAGTACTTC
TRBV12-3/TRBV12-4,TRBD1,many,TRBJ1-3,CASSLTGAGNTIYF,TGTGCCAGCAGCTTAACAGGGGCTGGAAACACCATATATTTT
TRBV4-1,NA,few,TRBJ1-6,CASSHTRARDHYSPLHF,TGCGCCAGCAGCCACACAAGGGCCCGGGACCATTATTCACCCCTCCACTTT
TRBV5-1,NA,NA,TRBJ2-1,CASSLHPGTTNEQFF,TGCGCCAGCAGCTTGCACCCCGGGACAACCAATGAGCAGTTCTTC
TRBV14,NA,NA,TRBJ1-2,CASSPYARESGYTF,TGTGCCAGCAGCCCGTATGCGAGGGAATCTGGCTACACCTTC
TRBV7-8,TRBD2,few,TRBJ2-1,CASSRSRASLLADTYNEQFF,TGTGCCAGCAGCCGGAGCCGTGCCTCATTACTAGCGGACACCTACAATGAGCAGTTCTTC
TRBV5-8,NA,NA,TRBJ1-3,CASSLDSNVGNTIYF,TGTGCCAGCAGCTTGGACAGTAATGTAGGAAACACCATATATTTT
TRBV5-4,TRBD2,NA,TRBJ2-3,CASSETSGRAIDTQYF,TGTGCCAGCAGCGAGACTAGCGGGAGGGCCATAGATACGCAGTATTTT
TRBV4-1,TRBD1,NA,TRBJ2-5,CASSEQQGETQYF,TGCGCCAGCAGCGAACAACAGGGGGAGACCCAGTACTTC
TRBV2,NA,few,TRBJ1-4,CASRETVGNEKLFF,TGTGCCAGCAGAGAGACGGTGGGGAATGAAAAACTGTTTTTT
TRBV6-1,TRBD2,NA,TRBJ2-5,CASSEVGSGGDEETQYF,TGTGCCAGCAGTGAAGTTGGGAGCGGGGGAGACGAAGAGACCCAGTACTTC
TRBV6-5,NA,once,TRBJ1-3,CASSYAGGNTIYF,TGTGCCAGCAGTTACGCGGGGGGAAACACCATATATTTT
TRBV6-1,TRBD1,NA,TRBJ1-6,CASSGQGAFNSPLHF,TGTGCCAGCAGTGGACAGGGGGCGTTTAATTCACCCCTCCACTTT
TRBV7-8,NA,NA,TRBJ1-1,CASSPLGASTEAFF,TGTGCCAGCAGCCCGCTCGGGGCCTCGACTGAAGCTTTCTTT
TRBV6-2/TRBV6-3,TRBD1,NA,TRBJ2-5,CASTRNRGGETQYF,TGTGCCAGCACCCGCAACAGGGGCGGGGAGACCCAGTACTTC
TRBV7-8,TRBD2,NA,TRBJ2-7,CASSLGAGLAGVGEQYF,TGTGCCAGCAGCTTAGGAGCCGGACTAGCGGGAGTTGGGGAGCAGTACTTC
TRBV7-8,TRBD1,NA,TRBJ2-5,CASSSHRGGAETQYF,TGTGCCAGCAGTTCACACCGAGGGGGCGCGGAGACCCAGTACTTC
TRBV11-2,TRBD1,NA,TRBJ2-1,CASRRGPPYNEQFF,TGTGCCAGCAGGAGGGGGCCCCCTTACAATGAGCAGTTCTTC
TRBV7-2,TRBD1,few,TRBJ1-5,CASSQTGISNQPQHF,TGTGCCAGCAGCCAGACAGGGATTAGCAATCAGCCCCAGCATTTT
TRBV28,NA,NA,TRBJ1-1,CASSPQRGYTTEAFF,TGTGCCAGCAGTCCCCAACGGGGGTACACCACTGAAGCTTTCTTT
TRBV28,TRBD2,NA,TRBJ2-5,CASSFQASGGEETQYF,TGTGCCAGCAGTTTTCAGGCTAGCGGGGGGGAAGAGACCCAGTACTTC
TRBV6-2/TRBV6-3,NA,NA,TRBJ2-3,CASIKGPSTDTQYF,TGTGCCAGCATCAAGGGACCCAGCACAGATACGCAGTATTTT
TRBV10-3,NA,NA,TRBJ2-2,CAISEFVNTGELFF,TGTGCCATCAGTGAGTTCGTAAACACCGGGGAGCTGTTTTTT
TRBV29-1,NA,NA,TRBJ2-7,CSVVILGTLYEQYF,TGCAGCGTTGTGATTCTAGGCACCCTCTACGAGCAGTACTTC